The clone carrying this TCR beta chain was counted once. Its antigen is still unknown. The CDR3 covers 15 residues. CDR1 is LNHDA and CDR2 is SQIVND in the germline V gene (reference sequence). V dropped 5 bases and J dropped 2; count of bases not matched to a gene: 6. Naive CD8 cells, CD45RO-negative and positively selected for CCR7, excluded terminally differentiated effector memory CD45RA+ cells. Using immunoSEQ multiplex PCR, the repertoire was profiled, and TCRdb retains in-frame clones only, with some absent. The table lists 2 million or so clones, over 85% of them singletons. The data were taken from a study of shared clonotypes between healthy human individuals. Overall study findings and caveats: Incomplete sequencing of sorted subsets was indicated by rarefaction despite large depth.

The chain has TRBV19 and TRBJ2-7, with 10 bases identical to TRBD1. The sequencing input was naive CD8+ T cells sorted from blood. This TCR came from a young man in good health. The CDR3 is CASSVDRGAPYEQYF. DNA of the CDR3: TGTGCCAGTAGTGTGGACAGGGGGGCCCCCTACGAGCAGTACTTC.